This T cell receptor beta chain was sequenced in a study of identical twins. Study-level results: Because invariant MAIT and iNKT cells could be present, zero-insertion analyses could be partly confounded. Abundant beta clonotypes from cord blood bore fewer insertions; memory repertoires lacked this pattern. The models systematically underestimated how much out-of-frame TCR alpha was shared in monozygotic twins.

TCRdb re-called the 5' RACE reads with MiXCR, one entry per CDR3 protein. In the table there are about 450,000 distinct CDR3 sequences, less than 20% of which are singletons. Donors were all healthy Caucasians. The CDR3 extends over 17 amino acids. The trim removed 4 bases at V and 5 bases at J, leaving 13 bases unmatched. Germline CDR1 ENHRY, CDR2 SYGVKD. This clonotype has a handful of counts. What it binds is unknown. The J gene is TRBJ2-3, the V gene TRBV10-3, with TRBD2 identical over 9 bases. Sequencing input: naive T cells sorted from blood. This sequence originates from a man aged 50 to 59 in good health. The CDR3 here is CAISGRSGGGEGDTQYF. The CDR3 nucleotides read TGTGCCATCAGTGGGCGTTCAGGCGGGGGGGAGGGAGATACGCAGTATTTT.